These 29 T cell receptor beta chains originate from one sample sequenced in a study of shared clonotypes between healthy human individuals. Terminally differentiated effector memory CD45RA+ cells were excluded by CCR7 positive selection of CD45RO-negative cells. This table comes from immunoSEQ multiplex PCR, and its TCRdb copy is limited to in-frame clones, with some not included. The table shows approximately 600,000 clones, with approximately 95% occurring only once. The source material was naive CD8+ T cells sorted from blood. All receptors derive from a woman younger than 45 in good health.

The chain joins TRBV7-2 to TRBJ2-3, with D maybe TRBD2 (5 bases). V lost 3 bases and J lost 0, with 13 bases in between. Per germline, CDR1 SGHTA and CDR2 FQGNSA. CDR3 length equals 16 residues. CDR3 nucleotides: TGTGCCAGCAGCTTTCGTAGCGATTTGAGCACAGATACGCAGTATTTT. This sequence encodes CASSFRSDLSTDTQYF. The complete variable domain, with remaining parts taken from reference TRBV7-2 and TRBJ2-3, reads GAGVSQSPSNKVTEKGKDVELRCDPISGHTALYWYRQSLGQGLEFLIYFQGNSAPDKSGLPSDRFSAERTGGSVSTLTIQRTQQEDSAVYLCASSFRSDLSTDTQYFGPGTRLTVL.

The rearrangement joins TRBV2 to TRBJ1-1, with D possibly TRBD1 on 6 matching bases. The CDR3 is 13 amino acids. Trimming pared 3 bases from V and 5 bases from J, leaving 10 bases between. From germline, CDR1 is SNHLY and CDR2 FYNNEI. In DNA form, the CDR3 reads TGTGCCAGCAGTGACAGGGGCGGGACTGAAGCTTTCTTT. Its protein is CASSDRGGTEAFF.

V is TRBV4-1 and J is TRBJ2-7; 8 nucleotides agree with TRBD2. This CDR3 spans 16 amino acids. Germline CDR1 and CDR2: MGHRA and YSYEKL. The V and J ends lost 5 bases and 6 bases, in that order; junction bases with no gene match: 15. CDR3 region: CASSKVLGREGVEQYF. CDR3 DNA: TGCGCCAGCAGCAAAGTTTTGGGTCGGGAGGGCGTCGAGCAGTACTTC.

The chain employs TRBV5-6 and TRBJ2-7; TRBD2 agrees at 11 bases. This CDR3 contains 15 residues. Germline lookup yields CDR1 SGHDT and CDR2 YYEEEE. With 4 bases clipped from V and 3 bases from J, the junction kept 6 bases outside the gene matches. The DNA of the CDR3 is TGTGCCAGCAGCACGGGACTAGCGGAATTCTACGAGCAGTACTTC. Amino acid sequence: CASSTGLAEFYEQYF.

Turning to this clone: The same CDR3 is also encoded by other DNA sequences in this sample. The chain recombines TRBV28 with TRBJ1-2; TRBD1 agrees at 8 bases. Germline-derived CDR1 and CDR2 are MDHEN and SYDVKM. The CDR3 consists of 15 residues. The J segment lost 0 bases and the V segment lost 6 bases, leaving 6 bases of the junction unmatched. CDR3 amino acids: CASSSDRESNYGYTF. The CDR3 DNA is TGTGCCAGCAGCTCGGACAGGGAATCTAACTATGGCTACACCTTC.

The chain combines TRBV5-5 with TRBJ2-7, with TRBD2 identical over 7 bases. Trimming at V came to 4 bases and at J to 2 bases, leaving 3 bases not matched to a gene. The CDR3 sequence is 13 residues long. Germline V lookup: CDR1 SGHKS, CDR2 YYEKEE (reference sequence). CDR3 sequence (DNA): TGTGCCAGCAGCGTCGGGAGGACCTACGAGCAGTACTTC. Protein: CASSVGRTYEQYF.

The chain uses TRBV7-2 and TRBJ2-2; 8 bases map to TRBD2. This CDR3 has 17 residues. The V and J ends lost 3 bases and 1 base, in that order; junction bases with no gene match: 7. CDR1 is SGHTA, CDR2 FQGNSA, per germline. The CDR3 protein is CASSFYGLAMNTGELFF. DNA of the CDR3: TGTGCCAGCAGCTTCTACGGACTAGCCATGAACACCGGGGAGCTGTTTTTT.

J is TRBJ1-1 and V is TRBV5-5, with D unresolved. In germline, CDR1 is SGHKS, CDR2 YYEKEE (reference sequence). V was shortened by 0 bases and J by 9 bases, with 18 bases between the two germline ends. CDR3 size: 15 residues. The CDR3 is CASSLEGSAQLQAFF. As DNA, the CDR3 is TGTGCCAGCAGCTTGGAGGGCAGCGCCCAACTTCAAGCTTTCTTT. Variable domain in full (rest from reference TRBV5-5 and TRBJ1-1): DAGVTQSPTHLIKTRGQQVTLRCSPISGHKSVSWYQQVLGQGPQFIFQYYEKEERGRGNFPDRFSARQFPNYSSELNVNALLLGDSALYLCASSLEGSAQLQAFFGQGTRLTVV.

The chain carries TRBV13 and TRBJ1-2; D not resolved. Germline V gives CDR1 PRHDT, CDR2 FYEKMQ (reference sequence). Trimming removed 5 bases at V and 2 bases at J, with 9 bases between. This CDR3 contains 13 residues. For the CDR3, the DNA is TGTGCCAGCAGCCCCGGACGGAACTATGGCTACACCTTC. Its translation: CASSPGRNYGYTF.

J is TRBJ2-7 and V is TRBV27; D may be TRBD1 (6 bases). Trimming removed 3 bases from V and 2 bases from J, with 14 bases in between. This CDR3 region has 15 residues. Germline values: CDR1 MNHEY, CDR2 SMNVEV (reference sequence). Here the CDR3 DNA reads TGTGCCAGCAGTTTGAGACAGGCAGGGCCCTACGAGCAGTACTTC. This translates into CASSLRQAGPYEQYF.

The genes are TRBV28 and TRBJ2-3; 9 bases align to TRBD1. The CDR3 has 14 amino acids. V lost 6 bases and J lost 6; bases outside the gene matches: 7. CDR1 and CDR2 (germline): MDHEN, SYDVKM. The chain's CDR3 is CASRTTGTGDTQYF. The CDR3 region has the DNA TGTGCCAGCAGGACAACCGGGACAGGGGATACGCAGTATTTT.

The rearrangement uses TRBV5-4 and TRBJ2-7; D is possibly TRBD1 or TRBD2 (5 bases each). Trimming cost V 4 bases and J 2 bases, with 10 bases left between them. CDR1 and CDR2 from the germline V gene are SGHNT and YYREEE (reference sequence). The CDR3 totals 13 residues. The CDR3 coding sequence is TGTGCCAGCAGCCGGGACGGCCCCTACGAGCAGTACTTC. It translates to CASSRDGPYEQYF.

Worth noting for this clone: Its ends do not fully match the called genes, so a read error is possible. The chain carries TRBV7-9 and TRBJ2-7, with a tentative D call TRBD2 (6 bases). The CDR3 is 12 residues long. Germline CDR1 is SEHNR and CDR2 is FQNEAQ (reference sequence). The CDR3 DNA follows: TGTGCCAGCAGCCCTGGGGGTACGGGACTCAACTTC. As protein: CASSPGGTGLNF.

The CDR3 is CASSLVPGEQYF. For the CDR3, the DNA is TGTGCCAGCAGCTTGGTTCCAGGCGAGCAGTACTTC. The rearrangement joins TRBV5-6 to TRBJ2-7; no clear D. V lost 0 bases, J lost 6 bases, and 7 bases lay in between. The CDR3 runs 12 residues. Germline CDR1 and CDR2: SGHDT and YYEEEE.

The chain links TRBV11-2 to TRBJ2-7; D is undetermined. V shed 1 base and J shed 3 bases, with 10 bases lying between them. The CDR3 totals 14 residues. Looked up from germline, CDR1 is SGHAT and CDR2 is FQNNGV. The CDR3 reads CASSLVRGNYEQYF. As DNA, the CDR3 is TGTGCCAGCAGCTTAGTACGCGGCAACTACGAGCAGTACTTC.

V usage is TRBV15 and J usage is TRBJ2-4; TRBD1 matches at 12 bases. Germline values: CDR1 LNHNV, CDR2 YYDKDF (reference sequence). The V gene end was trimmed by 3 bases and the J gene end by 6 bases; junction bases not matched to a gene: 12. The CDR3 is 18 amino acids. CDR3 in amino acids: CATSRVQPGQGARNIQYF. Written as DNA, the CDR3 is TGTGCCACCAGCAGGGTACAGCCGGGACAGGGGGCGCGAAACATTCAGTACTTC.

CDR3 sequence (DNA): TGTGCCAGCAGTTTAGTTCCTCGACTTCGCGGAGACGAGCAGTACTTC. As protein: CASSLVPRLRGDEQYF. The chain has TRBV27 and TRBJ2-7; no reliable D call. CDR3 size: 16 residues. Germline values: CDR1 MNHEY, CDR2 SMNVEV (reference sequence). The germline V and J ends were trimmed by 2 bases and 5 bases, with 19 bases remaining between them.

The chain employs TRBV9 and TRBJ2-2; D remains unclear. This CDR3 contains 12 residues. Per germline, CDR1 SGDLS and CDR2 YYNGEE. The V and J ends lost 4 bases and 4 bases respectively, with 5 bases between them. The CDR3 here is CASSQRTGELFF. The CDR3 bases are TGTGCCAGCAGCCAGCGCACCGGGGAGCTGTTTTTT.

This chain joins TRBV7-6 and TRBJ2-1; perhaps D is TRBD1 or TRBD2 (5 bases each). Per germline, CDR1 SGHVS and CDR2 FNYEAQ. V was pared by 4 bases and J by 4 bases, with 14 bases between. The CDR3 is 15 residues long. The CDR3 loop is CASSSQVGAYNEQFF. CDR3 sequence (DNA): TGTGCCAGCAGCTCTCAAGTCGGGGCGTACAATGAGCAGTTCTTC.

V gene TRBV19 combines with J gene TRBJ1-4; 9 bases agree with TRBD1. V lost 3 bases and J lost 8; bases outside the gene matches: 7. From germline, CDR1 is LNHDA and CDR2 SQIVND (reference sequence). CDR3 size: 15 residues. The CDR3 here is CASSIGQGRGEKLFF. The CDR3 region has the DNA TGTGCCAGTAGTATCGGACAGGGGCGGGGCGAAAAACTGTTTTTT.

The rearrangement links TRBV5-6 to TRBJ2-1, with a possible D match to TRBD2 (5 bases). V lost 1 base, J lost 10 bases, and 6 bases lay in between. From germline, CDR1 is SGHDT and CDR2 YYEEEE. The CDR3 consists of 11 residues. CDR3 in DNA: TGTGCCAGCAGCTTGCAGCGGGAGCAGTTCTTC. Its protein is CASSLQREQFF. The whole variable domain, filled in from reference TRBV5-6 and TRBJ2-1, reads DAGVTQSPTHLIKTRGQQVTLRCSPKSGHDTVSWYQQALGQGPQFIFQYYEEEERQRGNFPDRFSGHQFPNYSSELNVNALLLGDSALYLCASSLQREQFFGPGTRLTVL.

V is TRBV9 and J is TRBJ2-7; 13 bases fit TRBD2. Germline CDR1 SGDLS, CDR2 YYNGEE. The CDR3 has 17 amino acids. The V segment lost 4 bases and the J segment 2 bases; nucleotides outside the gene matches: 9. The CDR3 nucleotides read TGTGCCAGCAGCCCCCGGCAACTAGCGGGAGGGCCCTACGAGCAGTACTTC. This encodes CASSPRQLAGGPYEQYF.

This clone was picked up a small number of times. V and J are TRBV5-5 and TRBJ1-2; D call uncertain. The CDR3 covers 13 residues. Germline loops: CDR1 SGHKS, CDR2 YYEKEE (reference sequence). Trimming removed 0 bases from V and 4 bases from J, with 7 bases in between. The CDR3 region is CASSLERLYGYTF. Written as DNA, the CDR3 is TGTGCCAGCAGCTTGGAACGGCTCTATGGCTACACCTTC.

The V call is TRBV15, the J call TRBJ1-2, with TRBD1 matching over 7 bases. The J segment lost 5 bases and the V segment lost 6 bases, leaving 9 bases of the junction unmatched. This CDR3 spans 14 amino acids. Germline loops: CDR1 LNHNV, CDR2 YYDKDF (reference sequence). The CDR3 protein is CATRGDRVTYGYTF. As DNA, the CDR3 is TGTGCCACCAGGGGGGACAGAGTCACGTATGGCTACACCTTC.

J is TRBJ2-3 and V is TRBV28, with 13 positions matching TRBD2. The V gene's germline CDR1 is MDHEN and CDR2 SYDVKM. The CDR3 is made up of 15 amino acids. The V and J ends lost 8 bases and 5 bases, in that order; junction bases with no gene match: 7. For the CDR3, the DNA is TGTGCCAGCCGACGACTAGCGGGAGGATTAGATACGCAGTATTTT. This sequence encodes CASRRLAGGLDTQYF.

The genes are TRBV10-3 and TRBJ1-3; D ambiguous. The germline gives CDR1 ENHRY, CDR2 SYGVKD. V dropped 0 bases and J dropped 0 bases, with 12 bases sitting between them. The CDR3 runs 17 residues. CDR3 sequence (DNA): TGTGCCATCAGTGAGTCGTATGCGGGAACCTCTGGAAACACCATATATTTT. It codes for CAISESYAGTSGNTIYF.

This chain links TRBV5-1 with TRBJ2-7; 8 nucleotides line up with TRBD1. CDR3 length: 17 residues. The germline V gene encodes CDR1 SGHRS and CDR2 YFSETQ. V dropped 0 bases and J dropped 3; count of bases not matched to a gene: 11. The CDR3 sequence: CASSLGGRGLSNYEQYF. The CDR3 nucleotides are TGCGCCAGCAGCTTGGGTGGCAGGGGGCTGTCCAACTACGAGCAGTACTTC. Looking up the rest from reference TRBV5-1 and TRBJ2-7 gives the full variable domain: KAGVTQTPRYLIKTRGQQVTLSCSPISGHRSVSWYQQTPGQGLQFLFEYFSETQRNKGNFPGRFSGRQFSNSRSEMNVSTLELGDSALYLCASSLGGRGLSNYEQYFGPGTRLTVT.

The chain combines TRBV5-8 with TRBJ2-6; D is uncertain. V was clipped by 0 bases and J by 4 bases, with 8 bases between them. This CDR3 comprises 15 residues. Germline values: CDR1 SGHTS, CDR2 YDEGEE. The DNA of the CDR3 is TGTGCCAGCAGCTTGGGGCGTACCGGGGCCAACGTCCTGACTTTC. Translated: CASSLGRTGANVLTF.

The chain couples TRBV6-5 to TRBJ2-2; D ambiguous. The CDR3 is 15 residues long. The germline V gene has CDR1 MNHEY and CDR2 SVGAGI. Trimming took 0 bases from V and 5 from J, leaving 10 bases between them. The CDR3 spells CASSYSISRTGELFF. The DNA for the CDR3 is TGTGCCAGCAGTTACTCGATTTCGCGAACCGGGGAGCTGTTTTTT.